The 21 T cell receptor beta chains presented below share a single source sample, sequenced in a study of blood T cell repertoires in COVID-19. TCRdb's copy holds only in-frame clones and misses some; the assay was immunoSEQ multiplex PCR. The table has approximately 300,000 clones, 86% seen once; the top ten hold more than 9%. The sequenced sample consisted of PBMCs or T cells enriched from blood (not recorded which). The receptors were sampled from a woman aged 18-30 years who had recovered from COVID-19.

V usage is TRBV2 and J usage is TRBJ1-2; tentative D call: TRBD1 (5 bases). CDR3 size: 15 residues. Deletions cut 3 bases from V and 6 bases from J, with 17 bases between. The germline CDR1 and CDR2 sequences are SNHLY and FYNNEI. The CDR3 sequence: CASSEDLKGRNGYTF. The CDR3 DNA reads TGTGCCAGCAGTGAGGATTTGAAGGGGCGGAATGGCTACACCTTC.

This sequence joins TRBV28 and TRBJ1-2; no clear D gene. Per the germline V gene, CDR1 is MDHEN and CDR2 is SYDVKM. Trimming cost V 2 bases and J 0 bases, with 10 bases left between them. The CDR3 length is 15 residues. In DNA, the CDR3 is TGTGCCAGCAGTTTAATGCGGGTATCTAACTATGGCTACACCTTC. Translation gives CASSLMRVSNYGYTF.

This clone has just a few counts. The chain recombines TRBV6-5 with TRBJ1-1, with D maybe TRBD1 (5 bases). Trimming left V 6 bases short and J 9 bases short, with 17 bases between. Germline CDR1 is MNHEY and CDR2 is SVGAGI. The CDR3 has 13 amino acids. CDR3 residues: CASSLGQARQAFF. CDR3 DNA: TGTGCCAGCAGCCTTGGACAAGCCCGTCAAGCTTTCTTT.

The CDR3 sequence: CASRKWAGGPEVYNEQFF. CDR3 DNA sequence: TGTGCCAGCAGAAAATGGGCGGGAGGGCCAGAAGTATACAATGAGCAGTTCTTC. This chain links TRBV11-2 with TRBJ2-1; 9 bases align to TRBD2. J lost 4 bases, V lost 6 bases, and 16 bases had no gene match. Germline lookup yields CDR1 SGHAT and CDR2 FQNNGV. The CDR3 has 18 residues.

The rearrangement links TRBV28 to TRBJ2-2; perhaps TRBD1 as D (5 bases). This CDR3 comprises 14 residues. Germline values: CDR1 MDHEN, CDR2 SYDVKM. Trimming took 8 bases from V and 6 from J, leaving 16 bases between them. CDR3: CASQKGLAAGELFF. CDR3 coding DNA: TGTGCCAGCCAAAAGGGGCTGGCGGCCGGGGAGCTGTTTTTT.

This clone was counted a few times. The CDR3 region is CASGTSGVTYNEQFF. The CDR3 DNA is TGTGCCAGCGGGACTAGCGGGGTCACCTACAATGAGCAGTTCTTC. This chain uses TRBV7-8 with TRBJ2-1; 13 nucleotides match TRBD2. V shed 8 bases and J 2 bases; nucleotides not matched to a gene: 3. Germline CDR1 reads SGHVS; CDR2 reads FQNEAQ. CDR3 length: 15 amino acids. The full variable domain, in which reference TRBV7-8 and TRBJ2-1 provide the parts outside the CDR3, is GAGVSQSPRYKVAKRGQDVALRCDPISGHVSLFWYQQALGQGPEFLTYFQNEAQLDKSGLPSDRFFAERPEGSVSTLKIQRTQQEDSAVYLCASGTSGVTYNEQFFGPGTRLTVL.

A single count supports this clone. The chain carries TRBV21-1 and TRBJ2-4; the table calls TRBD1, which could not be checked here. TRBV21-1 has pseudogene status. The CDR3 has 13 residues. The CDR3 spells CASSMQPRVIQYF. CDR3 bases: TGTGCCAGCAGCATGCAACCCAGGGTTATTCAGTACTTC.

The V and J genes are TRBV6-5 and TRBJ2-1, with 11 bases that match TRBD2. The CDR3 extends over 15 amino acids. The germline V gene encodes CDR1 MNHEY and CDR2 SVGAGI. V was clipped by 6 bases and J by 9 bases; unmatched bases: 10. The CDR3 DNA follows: TGTGCCAGCAGCAGACGTAGCGGGGGGGCAGGTGAGCAGTTCTTC. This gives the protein CASSRRSGGAGEQFF.

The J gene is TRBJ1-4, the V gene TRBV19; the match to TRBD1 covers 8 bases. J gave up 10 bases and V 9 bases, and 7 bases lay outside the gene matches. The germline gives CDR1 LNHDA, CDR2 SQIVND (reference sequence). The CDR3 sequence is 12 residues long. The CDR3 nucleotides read TGTGCCAGCTCCAGGGGGCTGCGAAAACTGTTTTTT. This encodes CASSRGLRKLFF.

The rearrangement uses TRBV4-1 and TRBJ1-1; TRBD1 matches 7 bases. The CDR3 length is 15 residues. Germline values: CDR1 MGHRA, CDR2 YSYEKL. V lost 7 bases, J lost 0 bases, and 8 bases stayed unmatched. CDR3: CASMPRDRMNTEAFF. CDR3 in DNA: TGCGCCAGCATGCCTAGGGACAGAATGAACACTGAAGCTTTCTTT.

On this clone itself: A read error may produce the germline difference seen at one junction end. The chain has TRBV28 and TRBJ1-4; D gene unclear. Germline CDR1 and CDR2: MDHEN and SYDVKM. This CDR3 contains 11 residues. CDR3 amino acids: CASSSSRLFIF. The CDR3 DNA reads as TGTGCCTCGTCAAGCTCTCGCCTCTTTATTTTT. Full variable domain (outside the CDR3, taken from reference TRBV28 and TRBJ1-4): DVKVTQSSRYLVKRTGEKVFLECVQDMDHENMFWYRQDPGLGLRLIYFSYDVKMKEKGDIPEGYSVSREKKERFSLILESASTNQTSMYLCASSSSRLFIFGSGTQLSVL.

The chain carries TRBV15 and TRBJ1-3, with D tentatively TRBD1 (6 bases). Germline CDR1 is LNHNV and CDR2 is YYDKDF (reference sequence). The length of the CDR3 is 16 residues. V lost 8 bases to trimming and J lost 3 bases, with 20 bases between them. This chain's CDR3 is CATGADGGWGGNTIYF. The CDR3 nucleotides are TGTGCCACCGGGGCTGATGGGGGCTGGGGTGGAAACACCATATATTTT. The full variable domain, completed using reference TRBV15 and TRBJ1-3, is DAMVIQNPRYQVTQFGKPVTLSCSQTLNHNVMYWYQQKSSQAPKLLFHYYDKDFNNEADTPDNFQSRRPNTSFCFLDIRSPGLGDTAMYLCATGADGGWGGNTIYFGEGSWLTVV.

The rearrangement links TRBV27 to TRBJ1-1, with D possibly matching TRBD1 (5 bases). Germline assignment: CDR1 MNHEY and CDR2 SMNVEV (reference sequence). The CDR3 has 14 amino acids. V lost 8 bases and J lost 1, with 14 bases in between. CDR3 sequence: CASRWLGENTEAFF. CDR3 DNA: TGTGCCAGCCGTTGGTTAGGGGAGAACACTGAAGCTTTCTTT.

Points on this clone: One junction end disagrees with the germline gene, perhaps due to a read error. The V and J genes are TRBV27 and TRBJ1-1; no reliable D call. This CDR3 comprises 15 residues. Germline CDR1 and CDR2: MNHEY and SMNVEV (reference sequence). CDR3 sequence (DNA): TGTGCCAGCAGTTTACTGGCGGGCTTGAATACTGAAGCTTTCTTT. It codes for CASSLLAGLNTEAFF.

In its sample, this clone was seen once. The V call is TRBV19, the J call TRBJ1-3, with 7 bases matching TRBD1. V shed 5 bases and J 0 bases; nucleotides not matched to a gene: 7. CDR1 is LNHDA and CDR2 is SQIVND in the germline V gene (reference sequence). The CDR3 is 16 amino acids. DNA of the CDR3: TGTGCCAGTAGTCGGCCCGGGACAGACTCTGGAAACACCATATATTTT. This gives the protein CASSRPGTDSGNTIYF.

CDR3 in DNA: TGTGCCAGCAGCTTGGGACTGAATGAAAAACTGTTTTTT. It codes for CASSLGLNEKLFF. The genes are TRBV5-6 and TRBJ1-4; D is unclear. There are 13 residues in the CDR3. Trimming removed 0 bases at V and 5 bases at J, with 5 bases between. CDR1 and CDR2 (germline): SGHDT, YYEEEE.

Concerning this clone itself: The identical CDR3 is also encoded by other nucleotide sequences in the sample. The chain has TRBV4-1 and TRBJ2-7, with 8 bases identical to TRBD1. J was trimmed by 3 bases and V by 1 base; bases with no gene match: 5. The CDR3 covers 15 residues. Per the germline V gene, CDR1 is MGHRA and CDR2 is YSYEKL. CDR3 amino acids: CASSQGQGRGYEQYF. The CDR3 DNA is TGCGCCAGCAGCCAAGGACAGGGGCGAGGCTACGAGCAGTACTTC.

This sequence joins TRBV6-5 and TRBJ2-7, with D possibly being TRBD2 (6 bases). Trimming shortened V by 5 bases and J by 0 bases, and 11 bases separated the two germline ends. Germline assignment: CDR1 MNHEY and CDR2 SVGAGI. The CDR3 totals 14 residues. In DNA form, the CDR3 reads TGTGCCAGCAGTCGACCGGGACTCTCCTACGAGCAGTACTTC. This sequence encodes CASSRPGLSYEQYF.

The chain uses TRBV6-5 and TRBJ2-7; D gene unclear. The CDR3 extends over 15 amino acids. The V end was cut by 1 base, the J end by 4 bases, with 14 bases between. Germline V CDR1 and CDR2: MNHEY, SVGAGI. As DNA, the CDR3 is TGTGCCAGCAGTTACTGGCGGCCAAATTCGTACGAGCAGTACTTC. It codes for CASSYWRPNSYEQYF.

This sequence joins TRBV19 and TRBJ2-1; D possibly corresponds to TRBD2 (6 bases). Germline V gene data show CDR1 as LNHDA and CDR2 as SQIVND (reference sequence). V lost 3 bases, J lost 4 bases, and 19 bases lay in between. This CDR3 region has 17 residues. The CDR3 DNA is TGTGCCAGTAGTATCTCCGGGGGAGCGAGTTGGTACAATGAGCAGTTCTTC. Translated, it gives CASSISGGASWYNEQFF.

CDR3 nucleotides: TGTGCCACCAGTGAGCCGACAGGGATTGACGGCTACACCTTC. It is translated as CATSEPTGIDGYTF. The J gene is TRBJ1-2, the V gene TRBV24-1; 7 bases are shared with TRBD1. Germline CDR1 and CDR2: KGHDR and SFDVKD. CDR3 length: 14 amino acids. V lost 4 bases and J lost 8; bases outside the gene matches: 9.